The 20 T cell receptor beta chains in this list originate from one sample, sequenced in a study of siplizumab effects on memory and regulatory T cells (dated by TCRdb to the late 2010s). Library preparation employed the immunoSEQ multiplex PCR assay. TCRdb limited this immuneACCESS table to in-frame rearrangements with V and J called. A share of clones is missing; checked studies link under half to unresolved V genes, and the rest is unexplained. Across this sample there are around 97,000 clones, with around 94% seen only once. Approximately 1.2% of the sample is taken by the ten largest. The sample taken for sequencing was non-Treg CD4+ T cells sorted from blood. The cell subset or site label corresponds to: FACS-sorted unstimulated CD4+ non-regulatory T cells. The receptors stem from a human donor in good health.

As DNA, the CDR3 is TGTGCCAGCAGCGTTGGTACTAGCGGGAGCCACAATGAGCAGTTCTTC. This gives the protein CASSVGTSGSHNEQFF. The chain has TRBV11-2 and TRBJ2-1; TRBD2 matches 11 bases. Germline V lookup: CDR1 SGHAT, CDR2 FQNNGV. The CDR3 spans 16 residues. Trimming cost V 5 bases and J 5 bases; bases outside gene matches: 8.

The J gene is TRBJ1-4, the V gene TRBV30; 11 bases fit TRBD1. Germline V gene lookup returns CDR1 GTSNPN and CDR2 SVGIG (reference sequence). This CDR3 comprises 16 residues. With V trimmed by 4 bases and J by 8 bases, 12 bases remained unmatched. The CDR3 loop reads CAWITNTGTGGEKLFF. CDR3 coding DNA: TGTGCCTGGATAACCAACACCGGGACAGGGGGGGAAAAACTGTTTTTT.

The V and J genes are TRBV2 and TRBJ2-2; D call uncertain. Trimming removed 8 bases from V and 8 bases from J, with 0 bases in between. The CDR3 contains 8 residues. The germline CDR1 and CDR2 sequences are SNHLY and FYNNEI. The chain's CDR3 is CASGELFF. The CDR3 DNA reads TGTGCCAGCGGGGAGCTGTTTTTT. Full variable domain (rest looked up from reference TRBV2 and TRBJ2-2): EPEVTQTPSHQVTQMGQEVILRCVPISNHLYFYWYRQILGQKVEFLVSFYNNEISEKSEIFDDQFSVERPDGSNFTLKIRSTKLEDSAMYFCASGELFFGEGSRLTVL.

V gene TRBV7-9 combines with J gene TRBJ2-7; D might be TRBD1 or TRBD2, each matching 6 bases. Germline CDR1 and CDR2: SEHNR and FQNEAQ (reference sequence). The V end was cut by 2 bases, the J end by 3 bases, with 20 bases between. This CDR3 is 17 amino acids long. The CDR3 loop is CASSLQLQGLRSYEQYF. The CDR3 DNA is TGTGCCAGCAGCTTACAATTACAGGGACTCCGCAGCTACGAGCAGTACTTC.

The chain is built from TRBV7-2 and TRBJ2-7, with a tentative D call TRBD1 (5 bases). Germline CDR1 reads SGHTA; CDR2 reads FQGNSA. CDR3 size: 12 residues. The ends were cut back, 4 bases at V and 3 bases at J, with 7 bases in the middle. The CDR3 region has the DNA TGTGCCAGCAGCTCAAGGGGCTACGAGCAGTACTTC. Its protein is CASSSRGYEQYF. Complete variable domain (other parts from reference TRBV7-2 and TRBJ2-7): GAGVSQSPSNKVTEKGKDVELRCDPISGHTALYWYRQSLGQGLEFLIYFQGNSAPDKSGLPSDRFSAERTGGSVSTLTIQRTQQEDSAVYLCASSSRGYEQYFGPGTRLTVT.

V gene TRBV6-5 combines with J gene TRBJ1-4; tentatively, D is TRBD1 (6 bases). Trimming cost V 6 bases and J 5 bases, with 13 bases left between them. This CDR3 comprises 14 residues. Germline CDR1 reads MNHEY; CDR2 reads SVGAGI. The DNA for the CDR3 is TGTGCCAGCAGCACCGGACAGCTCAATGAAAAACTGTTTTTT. Translated, it gives CASSTGQLNEKLFF.

The rearrangement joins TRBV11-2 to TRBJ2-5; D may be TRBD1 (5 bases). The germline V gene encodes CDR1 SGHAT and CDR2 FQNNGV. The V end was cut by 5 bases, the J end by 5 bases, with 6 bases between. This CDR3 contains 11 residues. CDR3 DNA sequence: TGTGCCAGCAGCCCAGGGGAGACCCAGTACTTC. Translation: CASSPGETQYF.

The chain recombines TRBV10-3 with TRBJ2-1; 8 positions agree with TRBD2. The V and J ends lost 3 bases and 7 bases, in that order; junction bases with no gene match: 8. The CDR3 totals 15 residues. Looked up from germline, CDR1 is ENHRY and CDR2 is SYGVKD. This chain's CDR3 is CAISDGSGISNEQFF. The DNA for the CDR3 is TGTGCCATCAGTGACGGTAGCGGGATAAGTAATGAGCAGTTCTTC.

This rearrangement joins TRBV25-1 to TRBJ1-5; D is ambiguous. Per the germline V gene, CDR1 is MGHDK and CDR2 is SYGVNS. CDR3 size: 14 residues. V lost 10 bases and J lost 6, with 19 bases in between. The CDR3 coding sequence is TGTGCCACCCATTTAGAGGTGGTTGGTCAGCCCCAGCATTTT. This sequence encodes CATHLEVVGQPQHF.

This clone was counted a single time. J is TRBJ2-7 and V is TRBV28; 9 nucleotides agree with TRBD1. The CDR3 length is 13 residues. Germline V gene data show CDR1 as MDHEN and CDR2 as SYDVKM. Losses at the gene ends were 9 bases for V and 3 bases for J; bases not matched to a gene: 6. The CDR3 sequence: CASFGTGRYEQYF. The CDR3 DNA is TGTGCCAGTTTCGGGACAGGGCGCTACGAGCAGTACTTC.

V usage is TRBV7-9 and J usage is TRBJ1-6; D uncertain. The CDR3 is made up of 14 amino acids. Per germline, CDR1 SEHNR and CDR2 FQNEAQ (reference sequence). Trimming removed 3 bases from V and 1 base from J, with 4 bases in between. The CDR3 DNA follows: TGTGCCAGCAGCTTGGATTCCTATAATTCACCCCTCCACTTT. The encoded protein is CASSLDSYNSPLHF.

V and J are TRBV19 and TRBJ2-3; D is ambiguous. The V gene's germline CDR1 is LNHDA and CDR2 SQIVND (reference sequence). The CDR3 has 14 amino acids. V lost 5 bases, J lost 4 bases, and 13 bases lay in between. The CDR3 reads CASSRRLSPDTQYF. In nucleotides, the CDR3 is TGTGCCAGTAGTCGACGGCTAAGCCCAGATACGCAGTATTTT.

The V gene is TRBV11-2, the J gene TRBJ2-1; D is uncertain. The CDR3 covers 14 residues. The germline V gene has CDR1 SGHAT and CDR2 FQNNGV. V lost 6 bases, J lost 8 bases, and 17 bases lay in between. DNA of the CDR3: TGTGCCAGCAGGCTTTCAACAAAAGGTCATGAGCAGTTCTTC. It translates to CASRLSTKGHEQFF. The full variable domain, its missing parts supplied by reference TRBV11-2 and TRBJ2-1, is EAGVAQSPRYKIIEKRQSVAFWCNPISGHATLYWYQQILGQGPKLLIQFQNNGVVDDSQLPKDRFSAERLKGVDSTLKIQPAKLEDSAVYLCASRLSTKGHEQFFGPGTRLTVL.

The V and J genes are TRBV19 and TRBJ2-1, with D possibly matching TRBD2 (6 bases). The V end was cut by 5 bases, the J end by 0 bases, with 20 bases between. Per germline, CDR1 LNHDA and CDR2 SQIVND (reference sequence). The CDR3 sequence is 18 residues long. CDR3 bases: TGTGCCAGTAGTTTTCATGATCGGGCTAGCGACTCCTACAATGAGCAGTTCTTC. Its translation is CASSFHDRASDSYNEQFF.

The rearrangement links TRBV5-4 to TRBJ2-7, with 7 bases aligning to TRBD1. V trimming: 1 base; J trimming: 2 bases; junction bases outside the gene matches: 6. Germline CDR1 reads SGHNT; CDR2 reads YYREEE (reference sequence). CDR3 length: 15 residues. The CDR3 DNA reads TGTGCCAGCAGCTTGACAACAGGGGTGACCTACGAGCAGTACTTC. This gives the protein CASSLTTGVTYEQYF.

The genes are TRBV9 and TRBJ2-1; 9 nucleotides match TRBD1. Germline CDR1 is SGDLS and CDR2 is YYNGEE. The ends lost 0 bases at V and 6 bases at J; junction bases unmatched: 4. This CDR3 is built from 15 residues. The CDR3 bases are TGTGCCAGCAGCGTAGAGACAGGGGGGCCCAATGAGCAGTTCTTC. This gives the protein CASSVETGGPNEQFF. Filled out from reference TRBV9 and TRBJ2-1, the complete variable domain reads DSGVTQTPKHLITATGQRVTLRCSPRSGDLSVYWYQQSLDQGLQFLIQYYNGEERAKGNILERFSAQQFPDLHSELNLSSLELGDSALYFCASSVETGGPNEQFFGPGTRLTVL.

This chain connects TRBV6-1 to TRBJ1-5, with D tentatively TRBD1 (6 bases). This CDR3 region has 14 residues. Trimming took off 5 bases at V and 2 bases at J, with 10 bases between the two ends. In germline, CDR1 is MNHNS, CDR2 SASEGT. The CDR3 loop is CASSRRTGNQPQHF. The CDR3 DNA reads TGTGCCAGCAGTCGCCGGACAGGCAATCAGCCCCAGCATTTT.

CDR3 loop: CASSRSNSGTSSYNEQFF. In DNA form, the CDR3 reads TGCGCCAGCAGCCGGTCTAACAGCGGAACTAGCTCCTACAATGAGCAGTTCTTC. This rearrangement joins TRBV5-1 to TRBJ2-1; D is possibly TRBD2 (5 bases). The CDR3 loop spans 18 amino acids. From germline, CDR1 is SGHRS and CDR2 YFSETQ. V gave up 4 bases and J gave up 0 bases, with 20 bases separating them.

This chain uses TRBV5-1 with TRBJ1-2; D may be TRBD1 (5 bases). Germline V gene lookup returns CDR1 SGHRS and CDR2 YFSETQ. The CDR3 extends over 18 amino acids. Trimming removed 4 bases from V and 3 bases from J, with 25 bases in between. This CDR3 is CASSGGLQGGRAYYGYTF. CDR3 bases: TGCGCCAGCAGCGGCGGTCTACAAGGAGGCAGGGCCTACTATGGCTACACCTTC.

The chain joins TRBV19 to TRBJ2-1, with 7 positions matching TRBD1. CDR3 length equals 13 residues. V was pared by 6 bases and J by 5 bases, with 4 bases of the junction left unmatched. Germline-derived CDR1 and CDR2 are LNHDA and SQIVND (reference sequence). DNA for the CDR3: TGTGCCAGTAGACAGGGGATCGACAATGAGCAGTTCTTC. It specifies CASRQGIDNEQFF.